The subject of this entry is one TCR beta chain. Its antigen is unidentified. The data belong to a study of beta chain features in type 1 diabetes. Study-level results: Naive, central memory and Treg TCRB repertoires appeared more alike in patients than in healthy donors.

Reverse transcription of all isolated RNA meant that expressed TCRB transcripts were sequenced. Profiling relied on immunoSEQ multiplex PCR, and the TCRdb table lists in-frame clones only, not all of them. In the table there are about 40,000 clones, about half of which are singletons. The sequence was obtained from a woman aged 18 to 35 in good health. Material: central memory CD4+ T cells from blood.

Here the CDR3 reads CASSDPGGYGYTF. The CDR3 region has the DNA TGTGCCAGCAGTGATCCAGGGGGCTATGGCTACACCTTC. This sequence joins TRBV25-1 and TRBJ1-2, with 7 bases identical to TRBD1. With V trimmed by 3 bases and J by 4 bases, 2 bases remained unmatched. The CDR3 totals 13 residues. Germline V lookup: CDR1 MGHDK, CDR2 SYGVNS.